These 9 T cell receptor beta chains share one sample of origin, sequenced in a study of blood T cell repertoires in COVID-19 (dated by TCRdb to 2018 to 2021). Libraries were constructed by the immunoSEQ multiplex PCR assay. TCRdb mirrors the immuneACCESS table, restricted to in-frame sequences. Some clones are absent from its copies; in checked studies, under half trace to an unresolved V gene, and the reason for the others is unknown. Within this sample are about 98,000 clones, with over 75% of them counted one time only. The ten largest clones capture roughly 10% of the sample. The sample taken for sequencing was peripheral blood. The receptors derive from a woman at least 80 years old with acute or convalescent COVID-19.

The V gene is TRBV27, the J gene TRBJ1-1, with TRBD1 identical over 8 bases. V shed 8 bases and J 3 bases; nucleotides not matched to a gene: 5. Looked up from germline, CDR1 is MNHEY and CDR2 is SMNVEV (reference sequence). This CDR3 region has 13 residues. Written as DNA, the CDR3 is TGTGCCAGCTGGACAGGGAAGGACACTGAAGCTTTCTTT. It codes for CASWTGKDTEAFF.

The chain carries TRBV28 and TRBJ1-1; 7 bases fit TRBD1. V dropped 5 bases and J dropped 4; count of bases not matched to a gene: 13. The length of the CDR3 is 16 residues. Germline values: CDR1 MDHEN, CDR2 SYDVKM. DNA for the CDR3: TGTGCCAGCAGTCTTCCCGGAGGCAGGGGGGCCACTGAAGCTTTCTTT. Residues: CASSLPGGRGATEAFF.

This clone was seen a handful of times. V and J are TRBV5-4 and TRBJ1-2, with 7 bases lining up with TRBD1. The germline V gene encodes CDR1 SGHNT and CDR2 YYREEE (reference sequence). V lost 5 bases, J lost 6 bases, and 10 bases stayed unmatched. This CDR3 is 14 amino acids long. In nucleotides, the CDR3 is TGTGCCAGCAGTTACACGACAGGGAGCCATGGCTACACCTTC. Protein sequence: CASSYTTGSHGYTF.

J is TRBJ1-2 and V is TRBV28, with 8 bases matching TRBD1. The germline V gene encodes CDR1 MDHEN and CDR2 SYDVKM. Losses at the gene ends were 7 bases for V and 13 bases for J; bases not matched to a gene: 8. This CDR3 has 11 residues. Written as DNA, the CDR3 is TGTGCCAGCAATAAGGGAGGACAGGGCACCTTC. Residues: CASNKGGQGTF.

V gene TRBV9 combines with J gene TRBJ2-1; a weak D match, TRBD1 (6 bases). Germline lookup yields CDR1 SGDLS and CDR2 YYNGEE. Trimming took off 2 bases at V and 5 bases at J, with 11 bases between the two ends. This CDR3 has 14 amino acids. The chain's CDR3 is CASSVLTGNNEQFF. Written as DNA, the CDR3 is TGTGCCAGCAGCGTCCTAACAGGGAACAATGAGCAGTTCTTC. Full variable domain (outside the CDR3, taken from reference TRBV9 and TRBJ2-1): DSGVTQTPKHLITATGQRVTLRCSPRSGDLSVYWYQQSLDQGLQFLIQYYNGEERAKGNILERFSAQQFPDLHSELNLSSLELGDSALYFCASSVLTGNNEQFFGPGTRLTVL.

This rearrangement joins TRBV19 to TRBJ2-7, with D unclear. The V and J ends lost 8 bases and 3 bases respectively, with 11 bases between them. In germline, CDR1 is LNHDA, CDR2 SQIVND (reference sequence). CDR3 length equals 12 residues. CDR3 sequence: CASGPDHYEQYF. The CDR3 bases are TGTGCCAGTGGGCCCGACCACTACGAGCAGTACTTC.

This CDR3 reads CASSAGQGTRSYNSPLHF. The CDR3 region has the DNA TGTGCCAGCAGCGCGGGACAGGGGACACGATCCTATAATTCACCCCTCCACTTT. V gene TRBV9 combines with J gene TRBJ1-6; TRBD1 matches at 10 bases. After removal of 3 bases from V and 1 base from J, the junction contained 7 bases not matched to a gene. Per germline, CDR1 SGDLS and CDR2 YYNGEE. The length of the CDR3 is 18 residues.

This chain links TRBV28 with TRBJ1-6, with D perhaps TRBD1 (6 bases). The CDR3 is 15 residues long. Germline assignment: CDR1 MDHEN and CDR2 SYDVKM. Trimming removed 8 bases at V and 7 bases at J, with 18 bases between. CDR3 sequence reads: CASASPGHTNSPLHF. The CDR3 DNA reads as TGTGCCAGCGCAAGCCCGGGACACACGAATTCACCCCTCCACTTT. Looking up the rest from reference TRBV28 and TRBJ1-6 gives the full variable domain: DVKVTQSSRYLVKRTGEKVFLECVQDMDHENMFWYRQDPGLGLRLIYFSYDVKMKEKGDIPEGYSVSREKKERFSLILESASTNQTSMYLCASASPGHTNSPLHFGNGTRLTVT.

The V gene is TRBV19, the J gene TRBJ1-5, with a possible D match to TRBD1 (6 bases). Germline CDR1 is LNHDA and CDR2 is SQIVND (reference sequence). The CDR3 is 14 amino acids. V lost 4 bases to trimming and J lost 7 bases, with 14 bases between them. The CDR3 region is CASSTRQEGQPQHF. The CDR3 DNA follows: TGTGCCAGTAGTACCCGACAGGAAGGACAGCCCCAGCATTTT.